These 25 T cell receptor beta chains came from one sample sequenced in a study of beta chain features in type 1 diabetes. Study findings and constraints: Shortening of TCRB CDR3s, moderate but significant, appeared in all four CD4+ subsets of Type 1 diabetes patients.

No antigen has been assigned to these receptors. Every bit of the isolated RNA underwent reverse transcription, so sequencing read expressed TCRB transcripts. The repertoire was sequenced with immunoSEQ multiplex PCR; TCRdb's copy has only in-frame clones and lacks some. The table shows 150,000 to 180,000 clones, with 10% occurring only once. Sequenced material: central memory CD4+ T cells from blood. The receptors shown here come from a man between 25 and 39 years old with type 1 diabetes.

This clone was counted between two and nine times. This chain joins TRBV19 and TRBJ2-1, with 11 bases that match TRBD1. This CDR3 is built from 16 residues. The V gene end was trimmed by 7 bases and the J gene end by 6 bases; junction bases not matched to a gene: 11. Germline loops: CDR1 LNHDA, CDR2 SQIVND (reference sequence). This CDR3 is CASTPRGQGAGNEQFF. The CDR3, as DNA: TGTGCCAGTACCCCGAGAGGACAGGGGGCTGGCAATGAGCAGTTCTTC.

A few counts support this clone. CDR3: CASTRLGLAGAPSTDTQYF. Written as DNA, the CDR3 is TGTGCCAGTACTCGCCTGGGACTAGCGGGAGCTCCTAGCACAGATACGCAGTATTTT. This sequence joins TRBV19 and TRBJ2-3; 14 positions match TRBD2. J lost 0 bases, V lost 7 bases, and 12 bases had no gene match. Germline CDR1 LNHDA, CDR2 SQIVND (reference sequence). The CDR3 spans 19 residues.

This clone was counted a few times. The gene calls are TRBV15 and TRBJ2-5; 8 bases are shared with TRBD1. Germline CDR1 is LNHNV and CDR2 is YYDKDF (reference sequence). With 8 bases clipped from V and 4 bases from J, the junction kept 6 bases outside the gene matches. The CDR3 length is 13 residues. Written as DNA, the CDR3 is TGTGCCACCCAATGGCAGGGGGCAGAGACCCAGTACTTC. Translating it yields CATQWQGAETQYF.

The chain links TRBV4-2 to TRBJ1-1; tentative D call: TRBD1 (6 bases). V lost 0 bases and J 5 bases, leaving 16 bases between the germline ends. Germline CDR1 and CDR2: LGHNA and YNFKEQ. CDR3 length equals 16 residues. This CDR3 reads CASSQDSRGRGTEAFF. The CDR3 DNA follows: TGTGCCAGCAGCCAAGATTCTCGGGGGAGGGGGACTGAAGCTTTCTTT.

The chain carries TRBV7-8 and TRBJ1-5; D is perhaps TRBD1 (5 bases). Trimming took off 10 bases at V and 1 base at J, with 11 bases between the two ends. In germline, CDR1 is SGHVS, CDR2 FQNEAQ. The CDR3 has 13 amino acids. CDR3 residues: CATSRGSNQPQHF. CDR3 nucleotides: TGTGCCACCTCGCGGGGGAGCAATCAGCCCCAGCATTTT.

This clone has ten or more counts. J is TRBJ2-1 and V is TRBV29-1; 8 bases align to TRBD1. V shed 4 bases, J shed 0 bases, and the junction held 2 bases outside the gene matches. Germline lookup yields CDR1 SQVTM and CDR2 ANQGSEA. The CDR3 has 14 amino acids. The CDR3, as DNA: TGCAGCGTTGGACAGGGGAGCTCCTACAATGAGCAGTTCTTC. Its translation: CSVGQGSSYNEQFF.

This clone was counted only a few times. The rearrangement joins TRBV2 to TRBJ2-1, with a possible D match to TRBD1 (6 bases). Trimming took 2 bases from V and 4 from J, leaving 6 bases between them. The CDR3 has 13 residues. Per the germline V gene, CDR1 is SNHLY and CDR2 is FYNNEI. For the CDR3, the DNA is TGTGCCAGCAGTGAAACAGGGTACAATGAGCAGTTCTTC. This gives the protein CASSETGYNEQFF. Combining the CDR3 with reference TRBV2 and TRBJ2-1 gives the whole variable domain EPEVTQTPSHQVTQMGQEVILRCVPISNHLYFYWYRQILGQKVEFLVSFYNNEISEKSEIFDDQFSVERPDGSNFTLKIRSTKLEDSAMYFCASSETGYNEQFFGPGTRLTVL.

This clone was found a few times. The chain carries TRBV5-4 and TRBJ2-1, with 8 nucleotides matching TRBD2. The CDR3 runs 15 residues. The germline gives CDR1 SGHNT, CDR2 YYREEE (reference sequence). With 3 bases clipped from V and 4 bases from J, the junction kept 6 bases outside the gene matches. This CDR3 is CASSSRLARYNEQFF. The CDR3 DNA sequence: TGTGCCAGCAGCTCACGACTAGCGAGATACAATGAGCAGTTCTTC.

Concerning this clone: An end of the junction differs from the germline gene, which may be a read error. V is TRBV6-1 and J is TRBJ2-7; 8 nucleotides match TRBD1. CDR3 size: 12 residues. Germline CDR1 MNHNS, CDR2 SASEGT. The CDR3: CASSELRDRSNF. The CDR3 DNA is TGTGCCAGCAGTGAACTCAGGGACAGGTCGAACTTC.

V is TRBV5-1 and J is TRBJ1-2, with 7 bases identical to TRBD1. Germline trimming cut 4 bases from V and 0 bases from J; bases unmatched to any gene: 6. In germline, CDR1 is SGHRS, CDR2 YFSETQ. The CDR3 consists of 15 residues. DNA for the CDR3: TGCGCCAGCAGCAGGGGACAGTTAGCTAACTATGGCTACACCTTC. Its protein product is CASSRGQLANYGYTF.

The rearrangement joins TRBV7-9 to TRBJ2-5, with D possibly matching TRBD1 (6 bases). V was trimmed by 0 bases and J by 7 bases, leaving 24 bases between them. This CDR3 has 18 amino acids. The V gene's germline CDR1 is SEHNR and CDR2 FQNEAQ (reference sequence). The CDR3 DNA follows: TGTGCCAGCAGCTTAGCGCTTGGCAGGGGAGAATTCACCGGGACCCAGTACTTC. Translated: CASSLALGRGEFTGTQYF.

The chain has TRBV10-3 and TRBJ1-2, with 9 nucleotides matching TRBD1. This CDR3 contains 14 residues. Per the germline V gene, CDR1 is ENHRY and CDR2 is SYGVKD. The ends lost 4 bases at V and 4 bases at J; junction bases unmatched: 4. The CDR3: CAISAGTGLYGYTF. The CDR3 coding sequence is TGTGCCATCAGTGCCGGGACAGGGCTCTATGGCTACACCTTC.

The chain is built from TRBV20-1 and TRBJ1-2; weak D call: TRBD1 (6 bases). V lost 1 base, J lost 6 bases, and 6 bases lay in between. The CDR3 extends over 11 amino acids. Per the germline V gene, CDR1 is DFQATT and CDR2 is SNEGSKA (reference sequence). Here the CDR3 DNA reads TGCAGTGCTAGAGGGACAGATGGCTACACCTTC. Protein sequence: CSARGTDGYTF.

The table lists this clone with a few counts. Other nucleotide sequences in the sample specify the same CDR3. CDR3 sequence reads: CAWNRGRQETQYF. CDR3 DNA: TGTGCCTGGAACAGGGGTCGACAAGAGACCCAGTACTTC. The chain recombines TRBV30 with TRBJ2-5; the match to TRBD1 covers 7 bases. Germline CDR1 is GTSNPN and CDR2 is SVGIG (reference sequence). This CDR3 has 13 residues. Germline trimming cut 4 bases from V and 2 bases from J; bases unmatched to any gene: 4.

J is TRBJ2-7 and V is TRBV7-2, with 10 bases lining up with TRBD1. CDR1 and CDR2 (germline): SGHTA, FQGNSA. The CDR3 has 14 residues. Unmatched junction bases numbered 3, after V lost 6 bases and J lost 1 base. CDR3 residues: CASRTGGASYEQYF. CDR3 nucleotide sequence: TGTGCCAGCAGGACAGGGGGCGCTTCCTACGAGCAGTACTTC. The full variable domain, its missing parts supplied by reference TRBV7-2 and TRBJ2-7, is GAGVSQSPSNKVTEKGKDVELRCDPISGHTALYWYRQSLGQGLEFLIYFQGNSAPDKSGLPSDRFSAERTGGSVSTLTIQRTQQEDSAVYLCASRTGGASYEQYFGPGTRLTVT.

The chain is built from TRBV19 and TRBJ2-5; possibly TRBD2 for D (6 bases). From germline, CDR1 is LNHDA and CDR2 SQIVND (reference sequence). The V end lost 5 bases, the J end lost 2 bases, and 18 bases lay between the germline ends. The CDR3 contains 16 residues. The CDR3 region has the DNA TGTGCCAGTAGTCTCCAAGGGGCGGGGCTACAAGAGACCCAGTACTTC. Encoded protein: CASSLQGAGLQETQYF.

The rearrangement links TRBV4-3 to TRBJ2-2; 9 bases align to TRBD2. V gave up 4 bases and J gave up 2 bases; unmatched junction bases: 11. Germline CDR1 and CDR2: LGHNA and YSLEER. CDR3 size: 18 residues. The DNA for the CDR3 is TGCGCCAGCAGCCCCCGGCTAGCGGGATCTACTAACACCGGGGAGCTGTTTTTT. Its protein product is CASSPRLAGSTNTGELFF.

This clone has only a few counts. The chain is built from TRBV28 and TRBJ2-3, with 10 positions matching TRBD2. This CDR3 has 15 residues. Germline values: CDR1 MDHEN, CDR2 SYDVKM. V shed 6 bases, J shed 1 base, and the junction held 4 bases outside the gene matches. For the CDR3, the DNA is TGTGCCAGCAGCCCCGGGACTAGCGGCACAGATACGCAGTATTTT. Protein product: CASSPGTSGTDTQYF.

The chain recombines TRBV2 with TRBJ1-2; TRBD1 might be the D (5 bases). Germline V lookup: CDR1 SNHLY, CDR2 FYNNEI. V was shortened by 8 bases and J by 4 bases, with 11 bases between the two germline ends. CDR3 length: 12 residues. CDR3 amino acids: CASLIGGYGYTF. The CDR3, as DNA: TGTGCCAGCCTCATCGGGGGCTATGGCTACACCTTC.

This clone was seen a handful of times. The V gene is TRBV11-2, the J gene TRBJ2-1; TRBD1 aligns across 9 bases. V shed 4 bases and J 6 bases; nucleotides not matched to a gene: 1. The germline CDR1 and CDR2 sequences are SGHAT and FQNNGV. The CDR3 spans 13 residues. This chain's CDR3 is CASSWTGANEQFF. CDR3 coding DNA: TGTGCCAGCAGCTGGACAGGGGCCAATGAGCAGTTCTTC.

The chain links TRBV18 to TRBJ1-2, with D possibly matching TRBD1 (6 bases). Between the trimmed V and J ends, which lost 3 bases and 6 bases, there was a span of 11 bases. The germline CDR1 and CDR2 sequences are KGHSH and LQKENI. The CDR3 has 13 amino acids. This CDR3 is CASSPRKGDGYTF. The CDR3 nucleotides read TGTGCCAGCTCACCGAGGAAGGGGGATGGCTACACCTTC.

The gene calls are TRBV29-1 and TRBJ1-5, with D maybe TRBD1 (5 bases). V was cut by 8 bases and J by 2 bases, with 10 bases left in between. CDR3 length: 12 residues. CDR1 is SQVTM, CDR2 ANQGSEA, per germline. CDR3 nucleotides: TGCAGCACCGGGGGAGGCAATCAGCCCCAGCATTTT. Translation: CSTGGGNQPQHF. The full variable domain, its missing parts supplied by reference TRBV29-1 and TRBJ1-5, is SAVISQKPSRDICQRGTSLTIQCQVDSQVTMMFWYRQQPGQSLTLIATANQGSEATYESGFVIDKFPISRPNLTFSTLTVSNMSPEDSSIYLCSTGGGNQPQHFGDGTRLSIL.

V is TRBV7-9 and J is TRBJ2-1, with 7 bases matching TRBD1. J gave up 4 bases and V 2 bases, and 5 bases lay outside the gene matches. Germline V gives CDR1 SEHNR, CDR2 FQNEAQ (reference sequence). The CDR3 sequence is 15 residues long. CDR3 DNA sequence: TGTGCCAGCAGCTTATGGGGACAGACTTACAATGAGCAGTTCTTC. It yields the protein CASSLWGQTYNEQFF.

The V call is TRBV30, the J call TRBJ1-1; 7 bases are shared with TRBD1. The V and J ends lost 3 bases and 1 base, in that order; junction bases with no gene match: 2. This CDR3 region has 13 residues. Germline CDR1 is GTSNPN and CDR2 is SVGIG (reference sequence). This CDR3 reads CAWRRDRNTEAFF. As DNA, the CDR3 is TGTGCCTGGAGGAGGGACAGGAACACTGAAGCTTTCTTT. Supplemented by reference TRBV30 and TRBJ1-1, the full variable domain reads SQTIHQWPATLVQPVGSPLSLECTVEGTSNPNLYWYRQAAGRGLQLLFYSVGIGQISSEVPQNLSASRPQDRQFILSSKKLLLSDSGFYLCAWRRDRNTEAFFGQGTRLTVV.

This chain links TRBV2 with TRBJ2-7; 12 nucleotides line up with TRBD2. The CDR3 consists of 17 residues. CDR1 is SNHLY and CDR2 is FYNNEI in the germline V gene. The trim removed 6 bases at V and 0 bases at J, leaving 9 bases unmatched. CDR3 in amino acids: CASSFTTSGGPSYEQYF. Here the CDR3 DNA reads TGTGCCAGCAGCTTCACCACTAGCGGGGGGCCCTCCTACGAGCAGTACTTC.